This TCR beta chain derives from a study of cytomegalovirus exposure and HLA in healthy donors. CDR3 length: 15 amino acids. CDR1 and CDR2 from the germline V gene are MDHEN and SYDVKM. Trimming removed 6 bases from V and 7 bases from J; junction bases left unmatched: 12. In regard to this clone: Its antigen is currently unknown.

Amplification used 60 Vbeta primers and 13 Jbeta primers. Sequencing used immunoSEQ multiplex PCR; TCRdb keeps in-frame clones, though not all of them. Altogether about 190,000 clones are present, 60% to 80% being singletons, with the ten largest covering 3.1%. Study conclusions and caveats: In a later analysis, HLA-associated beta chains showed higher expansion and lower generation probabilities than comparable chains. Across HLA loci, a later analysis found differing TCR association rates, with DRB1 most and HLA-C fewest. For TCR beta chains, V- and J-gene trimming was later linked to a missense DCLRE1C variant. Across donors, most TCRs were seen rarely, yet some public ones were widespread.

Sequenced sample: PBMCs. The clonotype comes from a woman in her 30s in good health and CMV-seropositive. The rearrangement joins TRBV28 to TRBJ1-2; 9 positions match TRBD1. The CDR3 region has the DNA TGTGCCAGCAGGGAGTCGGACAGGGGACTTGGTGGCTACACCTTC. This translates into CASRESDRGLGGYTF.